Below, 8 T cell receptor beta chains from the same sample are listed, as sequenced in a study of preoperative IRX-2 immunotherapy in early breast cancer. This sample's treatment: preoperative locoregional IRX-2 cytokine immunotherapy. Generated by immunoSEQ multiplex PCR, the TCRdb table keeps only in-frame clones and is missing some. The sample records roughly 93,000 clones, around 86% being singletons. Sequencing used tumor tissue, obtained after IRX-2 immunotherapy. These TCRs come from a human donor with breast cancer.

The gene calls are TRBV7-2 and TRBJ2-3, with TRBD2 matching over 7 bases. This CDR3 is 13 amino acids long. Germline CDR1 and CDR2: SGHTA and FQGNSA. Germline trimming cut 6 bases from V and 7 bases from J; bases unmatched to any gene: 7. The CDR3 here is CASSMGGSNTQYF. CDR3 nucleotide sequence: TGTGCCAGCAGTATGGGGGGGTCAAATACGCAGTATTTT. The full variable domain, completed using reference TRBV7-2 and TRBJ2-3, is GAGVSQSPSNKVTEKGKDVELRCDPISGHTALYWYRQSLGQGLEFLIYFQGNSAPDKSGLPSDRFSAERTGGSVSTLTIQRTQQEDSAVYLCASSMGGSNTQYFGPGTRLTVL.

The V gene is TRBV1, the J gene TRBJ2-4; the table calls TRBD2, which could not be checked here. TRBV1 is an annotated pseudogene. The CDR3 consists of 16 residues. DNA for the CDR3: TGCACCAGCAGCCAAGCACTAGCGGGAGGCGCAAACATTCAGTACTTC. Translation: CTSSQALAGGANIQYF.

The rearrangement joins TRBV30 to TRBJ1-1, with D hard to call. The CDR3 covers 13 residues. Germline V gene data show CDR1 as GTSNPN and CDR2 as SVGIG (reference sequence). V was cut by 3 bases and J by 0 bases, with 8 bases left in between. CDR3 in DNA: TGTGCCTGGAGACGAAAGATGAACACTGAAGCTTTCTTT. This gives the protein CAWRRKMNTEAFF.

In its sample, this clone was seen a few times. V is TRBV6-1 and J is TRBJ1-1, with D unclear. V was cut by 1 base and J by 9 bases, with 12 bases left in between. The CDR3 runs 13 residues. The germline CDR1 and CDR2 sequences are MNHNS and SASEGT. The CDR3 reads CASSEVKSPQAFF. The CDR3 DNA is TGTGCCAGCAGTGAAGTTAAGTCTCCTCAAGCTTTCTTT.

This clone was seen a few times. Other DNA sequences in this specimen translate into the identical CDR3. The rearrangement links TRBV5-1 to TRBJ1-3; no reliable D call. The ends were cut back, 0 bases at V and 0 bases at J, with 7 bases in the middle. The CDR3 contains 15 residues. Per the germline V gene, CDR1 is SGHRS and CDR2 is YFSETQ. The CDR3 region has the DNA TGCGCCAGCAGCTTGGAAGGGAGCTCTGGAAACACCATATATTTT. Translating gives CASSLEGSSGNTIYF.

The chain is built from TRBV29-1 and TRBJ1-1; 7 bases fit TRBD1. The CDR3 is made up of 15 amino acids. Germline CDR1 is SQVTM and CDR2 is ANQGSEA. With 5 bases clipped from V and 1 base from J, the junction kept 10 bases outside the gene matches. Here the CDR3 reads CSVTGTEGSNTEAFF. CDR3 coding DNA: TGCAGCGTTACCGGGACAGAGGGATCGAACACTGAAGCTTTCTTT. The full variable domain, with the rest looked up from reference TRBV29-1 and TRBJ1-1, is SAVISQKPSRDICQRGTSLTIQCQVDSQVTMMFWYRQQPGQSLTLIATANQGSEATYESGFVIDKFPISRPNLTFSTLTVSNMSPEDSSIYLCSVTGTEGSNTEAFFGQGTRLTVV.

This clone was seen a single time. The chain uses TRBV29-1 and TRBJ1-1; D may be TRBD1 (5 bases). V lost 6 bases, J lost 1 base, and 9 bases lay in between. This CDR3 spans 12 amino acids. CDR1 SQVTM and CDR2 ANQGSEA come from the germline V gene. The CDR3 reads CSVGGRNTEAFF. The CDR3, as DNA: TGCAGCGTGGGGGGTAGGAACACTGAAGCTTTCTTT.

The chain has TRBV6-4 and TRBJ2-7, with 8 bases matching TRBD2. The V gene's germline CDR1 is MRHNA and CDR2 SNTAGT. This CDR3 has 15 amino acids. V dropped 5 bases and J dropped 3; count of bases not matched to a gene: 9. The CDR3 bases are TGTGCCAGCAGTTTTAGAAGCGGGAGTAACTACGAGCAGTACTTC. Residues: CASSFRSGSNYEQYF.